Sequencing of this TCR beta chain was carried out in a study of long-term antiretroviral therapy in people with HIV. Concerning this clone itself: The antigen remains unidentified.

In each sample, roughly 1-11 million cryopreserved PBMC were present before DNA extraction. The CDR3 loop spans 15 amino acids. The V segment lost 3 bases and the J segment 4 bases; nucleotides outside the gene matches: 6. CDR1 and CDR2 from the germline V gene are MNHEY and SMNVEV (reference sequence). A v3.0 immunoSEQ assay was performed at survey level. The protocol was immunoSEQ multiplex PCR, while the TCRdb copy is restricted to in-frame clones and leaves out a portion. This table has 28,000 or so clones, around nine tenths appearing once. Points from the study as a whole: ART preceded a rise in diversity that nonetheless stayed lower than in transplant donor controls.

This material consisted of unsorted PBMCs, taken 0.5 years after starting antiretroviral therapy. The receptor was isolated from a woman aged 18-35 years with HIV. This sequence joins TRBV27 and TRBJ2-3; 8 nucleotides match TRBD1. The CDR3 nucleotides are TGTGCCAGCAGTTTGTCCGGACAGGGATCAGATACGCAGTATTTT. It encodes CASSLSGQGSDTQYF.